Following are 25 T cell receptor beta chains from one sample sequenced in a study of blood T cell repertoires in COVID-19. Sequencing was performed with immunoSEQ multiplex PCR; in TCRdb, only in-frame clones are kept and a portion is missing. This table has about 160,000 clones, over 75% appearing once. Sequencing used peripheral blood. Receptors were obtained from a man aged 65 to 79 with acute or convalescent COVID-19.

The genes are TRBV24-1 and TRBJ2-3; D call uncertain. The CDR3 covers 13 residues. V was cut by 3 bases and J by 3 bases, with 6 bases left in between. CDR1 is KGHDR and CDR2 is SFDVKD in the germline V gene. The DNA of the CDR3 is TGTGCCACCAGTGATCCCGGGACAGATACGCAGTATTTT. It specifies CATSDPGTDTQYF.

This clone was recorded only once. This sequence joins TRBV24-1 and TRBJ2-3; 9 bases align to TRBD2. CDR1 and CDR2 from the germline V gene are KGHDR and SFDVKD. This CDR3 has 15 residues. The J segment lost 3 bases and the V segment lost 4 bases, leaving 4 bases of the junction unmatched. CDR3 coding DNA: TGTGCCACCAGTGACCCCGCGGGGGGGACAGATACGCAGTATTTT. Residues: CATSDPAGGTDTQYF.

The CDR3 nucleotides read TGTGCCAGCAGCCAGGACACCTTGGGAGCTTTCTTT. Amino acids: CASSQDTLGAFF. The V gene is TRBV6-6, the J gene TRBJ1-1, with D possibly matching TRBD1 (5 bases). The V gene lost 6 bases and the J gene lost 10 bases, with 15 bases spanning the gap. Germline V gives CDR1 MNHNY, CDR2 SVGAGI (reference sequence). The CDR3 runs to 12 residues.

The J gene is TRBJ2-3, the V gene TRBV19; 10 nucleotides agree with TRBD1. Germline V CDR1 and CDR2: LNHDA, SQIVND (reference sequence). The CDR3 has 16 amino acids. The trim removed 4 bases at V and 5 bases at J, leaving 9 bases unmatched. The CDR3 loop is CASSKRTGGGLDTQYF. CDR3 nucleotide sequence: TGTGCCAGTAGTAAACGGACAGGGGGAGGGTTAGATACGCAGTATTTT.

The V call is TRBV5-1, the J call TRBJ2-5, with 13 bases aligning to TRBD2. The germline CDR1 and CDR2 sequences are SGHRS and YFSETQ. The junction had 1 base not matched to a gene; V was cut back by 2 bases and J by 3 bases. This CDR3 contains 15 residues. The CDR3 coding sequence is TGCGCCAGCAGCTTCGGGACTAGCGGGGAAGAGACCCAGTACTTC. This sequence encodes CASSFGTSGEETQYF.

This clone was counted a few times. V and J are TRBV6-5 and TRBJ1-5; TRBD1 matches at 7 bases. V dropped 6 bases and J dropped 4; count of bases not matched to a gene: 6. The germline gives CDR1 MNHEY, CDR2 SVGAGI. CDR3 length equals 14 residues. CDR3 residues: CASRQTGPNQPQHF. In nucleotides, the CDR3 is TGTGCCAGCAGGCAGACAGGGCCTAATCAGCCCCAGCATTTT.

This clone was observed many times. This chain uses TRBV5-4 with TRBJ2-1; the match to TRBD1 covers 11 bases. V shed 4 bases, J shed 4 bases, and the junction held 7 bases outside the gene matches. This CDR3 spans 16 amino acids. Looked up from germline, CDR1 is SGHNT and CDR2 is YYREEE (reference sequence). The CDR3 sequence: CASSGTGTGGYNEQFF. CDR3 DNA: TGTGCCAGCAGCGGAACCGGGACAGGGGGGTACAATGAGCAGTTCTTC.

V and J are TRBV4-1 and TRBJ2-1, with TRBD1 matching 9 bases. Germline V gives CDR1 MGHRA, CDR2 YSYEKL. The V segment lost 3 bases and the J segment 5 bases; nucleotides outside the gene matches: 5. This CDR3 is 15 amino acids long. CDR3 bases: TGCGCCAGCAGCCACTCCGGGACAGGGAACAATGAGCAGTTCTTC. Its protein is CASSHSGTGNNEQFF.

This clone came up once. V gene TRBV7-2 combines with J gene TRBJ2-2; 10 nucleotides agree with TRBD1. There are 15 residues in the CDR3. V lost 5 bases, J lost 6 bases, and 6 bases stayed unmatched. The germline V gene encodes CDR1 SGHTA and CDR2 FQGNSA. The CDR3 loop reads CASSATGTGAGELFF. CDR3 nucleotide sequence: TGTGCCAGCAGCGCAACCGGGACAGGGGCCGGGGAGCTGTTTTTT.

The genes are TRBV15 and TRBJ2-1; 10 nucleotides agree with TRBD2. The CDR3 sequence is 16 residues long. V lost 6 bases, J lost 2 bases, and 7 bases stayed unmatched. In germline, CDR1 is LNHNV, CDR2 YYDKDF (reference sequence). The CDR3 reads CATSPTSGFAYNEQFF. The CDR3 DNA is TGTGCCACCAGTCCGACTAGCGGGTTCGCCTACAATGAGCAGTTCTTC.

V and J are TRBV3-1 (or the pseudogene TRBV3-2) and TRBJ1-2; tentatively, D is TRBD1 (5 bases). CDR1 and CDR2 from the germline V gene are LGHDT and YNNKEL (reference sequence). CDR3 size: 14 residues. V lost 4 bases and J 8 bases, leaving 17 bases between the germline ends. CDR3: CASSRAGQGRGYTF. The CDR3 DNA is TGTGCCAGCAGCCGAGCGGGGCAGGGTCGAGGCTACACCTTC.

J is TRBJ1-6 and V is TRBV27; a possible D gene is TRBD1 (5 bases). The CDR3 is made up of 13 amino acids. V was pared by 4 bases and J by 9 bases, with 10 bases between. The germline V gene has CDR1 MNHEY and CDR2 SMNVEV (reference sequence). The CDR3 DNA sequence: TGTGCCAGCAGTTCCTCTCAGGGTTCACCCCTCCACTTT. This gives the protein CASSSSQGSPLHF.

V and J are TRBV9 and TRBJ2-2, with TRBD2 matching 9 bases. Unmatched junction bases numbered 9, after V lost 4 bases and J lost 5 bases. This CDR3 has 16 residues. Per germline, CDR1 SGDLS and CDR2 YYNGEE. CDR3 bases: TGTGCCAGCAGCTCGCGGGCGGGAGGGCAAACCGGGGAGCTGTTTTTT. Protein product: CASSSRAGGQTGELFF.

In this sample, this clone turned up a few times. This rearrangement joins TRBV29-1 to TRBJ2-7; 7 nucleotides line up with TRBD1. The CDR3 loop spans 14 amino acids. J lost 1 base, V lost 4 bases, and 7 bases had no gene match. The germline gives CDR1 SQVTM, CDR2 ANQGSEA. This CDR3 is CSVVQGTVSYEQYF. The CDR3 nucleotides read TGCAGCGTTGTTCAGGGGACAGTGTCCTACGAGCAGTACTTC.

The chain carries TRBV11-2 and TRBJ1-1; D possibly corresponds to TRBD1 (6 bases). V lost 4 bases and J lost 6, with 12 bases in between. The CDR3 is made up of 13 amino acids. CDR1 is SGHAT, CDR2 FQNNGV, per germline. CDR3 in amino acids: CASSSYQGSEAFF. The CDR3 DNA is TGTGCCAGCAGCTCCTACCAGGGGTCTGAAGCTTTCTTT.

The chain uses TRBV11-3 and TRBJ2-7, with TRBD1 identical over 9 bases. Germline CDR1 is SGHNT and CDR2 is YENEEA. This CDR3 contains 15 residues. V shed 3 bases and J 4 bases; nucleotides not matched to a gene: 7. In nucleotides, the CDR3 is TGTGCCAGCAGCTTGCCGGGACAGGGTTTATACGAGCAGTACTTC. As protein: CASSLPGQGLYEQYF.

This sequence joins TRBV19 and TRBJ1-3; D may be TRBD1 (6 bases). The germline V and J ends were trimmed by 6 bases and 0 bases, with 12 bases remaining between them. In germline, CDR1 is LNHDA, CDR2 SQIVND (reference sequence). The CDR3 loop spans 15 amino acids. The CDR3 DNA is TGTGCCAGTAGGCCCAACAGGGTCTCTGGAAACACCATATATTTT. Translated, it gives CASRPNRVSGNTIYF.

The chain employs TRBV19 and TRBJ2-1, with 10 positions matching TRBD1. Germline V gene sequence: CDR1 LNHDA, CDR2 SQIVND (reference sequence). V was clipped by 3 bases and J by 2 bases; unmatched bases: 1. CDR3 size: 15 residues. CDR3 loop: CASSMDRGTYNEQFF. CDR3 bases: TGTGCCAGTAGTATGGACAGGGGGACCTACAATGAGCAGTTCTTC.

The chain links TRBV7-3 to TRBJ2-7; D call uncertain. The CDR3 is 13 amino acids. Trimming took off 0 bases at V and 5 bases at J, with 8 bases between the two ends. Germline V gene lookup returns CDR1 SGHTA and CDR2 FQGTGA. CDR3 in DNA: TGTGCCAGCAGCTTAACGCGATTGGACGAGCAGTACTTC. This gives the protein CASSLTRLDEQYF.

The gene calls are TRBV15 and TRBJ1-1; a possible D gene is TRBD1 (6 bases). Germline V lookup: CDR1 LNHNV, CDR2 YYDKDF (reference sequence). This CDR3 has 14 residues. The V gene lost 2 bases and the J gene lost 3 bases, with 10 bases spanning the gap. The CDR3 spells CATSRQGWDTEAFF. The DNA for the CDR3 is TGTGCCACCAGCAGACAGGGGTGGGACACTGAAGCTTTCTTT.

The CDR3 region is CASSGLQTEAFF. The DNA for the CDR3 is TGTGCCAGCAGTGGCTTACAGACTGAAGCTTTCTTT. V is TRBV12-3 or TRBV12-4 and J is TRBJ1-1; no firm D call. The CDR3 covers 12 residues. V lost 5 bases, J lost 5 bases, and 9 bases lay in between.

The chain joins TRBV2 to TRBJ2-5; D possibly corresponds to TRBD2 (6 bases). Per the germline V gene, CDR1 is SNHLY and CDR2 is FYNNEI. The V and J ends lost 6 bases and 5 bases respectively, with 22 bases between them. The CDR3 runs 16 residues. The CDR3 region has the DNA TGTGCCAGCAGCGTCCTCGGCGGGGCTTTGGTTGAGACCCAGTACTTC. Translation gives CASSVLGGALVETQYF.

The rearrangement links TRBV28 to TRBJ1-2, with a possible D match to TRBD1 (5 bases). The CDR3 covers 14 residues. Germline-derived CDR1 and CDR2 are MDHEN and SYDVKM. Trimming left V 5 bases short and J 4 bases short, with 14 bases between. CDR3 region: CASSPLGGGYGYTF. The CDR3, as DNA: TGTGCCAGCAGTCCCCTCGGGGGGGGCTATGGCTACACCTTC.

In its sample, this clone was seen a few times. The chain has TRBV6-1 and TRBJ2-7; TRBD2 agrees at 9 bases. The germline gives CDR1 MNHNS, CDR2 SASEGT. The V segment lost 1 base and the J segment 3 bases; nucleotides outside the gene matches: 7. This CDR3 has 16 residues. The CDR3 protein is CASSEEVSGRYYEQYF. DNA of the CDR3: TGTGCCAGCAGTGAAGAGGTTAGCGGGAGATACTACGAGCAGTACTTC.

The chain carries TRBV7-2 and TRBJ2-5; 10 bases fit TRBD2. With 1 base clipped from V and 1 base from J, the junction kept 9 bases outside the gene matches. The CDR3 loop spans 18 amino acids. Germline V gene lookup returns CDR1 SGHTA and CDR2 FQGNSA. The CDR3: CASSLGSSGSSSQETQYF. CDR3 in DNA: TGTGCCAGCAGCTTAGGGTCTAGCGGGAGCTCTTCCCAAGAGACCCAGTACTTC. The full variable domain, rest sourced from reference TRBV7-2 and TRBJ2-5, is GAGVSQSPSNKVTEKGKDVELRCDPISGHTALYWYRQSLGQGLEFLIYFQGNSAPDKSGLPSDRFSAERTGGSVSTLTIQRTQQEDSAVYLCASSLGSSGSSSQETQYFGPGTRLLVL.